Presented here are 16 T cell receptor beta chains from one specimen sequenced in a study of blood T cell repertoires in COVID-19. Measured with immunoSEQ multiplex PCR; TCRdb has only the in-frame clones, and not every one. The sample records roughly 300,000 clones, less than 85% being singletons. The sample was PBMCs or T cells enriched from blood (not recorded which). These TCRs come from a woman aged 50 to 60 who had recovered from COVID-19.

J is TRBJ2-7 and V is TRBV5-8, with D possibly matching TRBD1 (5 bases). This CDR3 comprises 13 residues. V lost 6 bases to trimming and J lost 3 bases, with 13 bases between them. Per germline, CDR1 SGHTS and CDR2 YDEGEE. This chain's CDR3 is CASNRDRFYEQYF. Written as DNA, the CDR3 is TGTGCCAGCAACCGAGACAGATTCTACGAGCAGTACTTC.

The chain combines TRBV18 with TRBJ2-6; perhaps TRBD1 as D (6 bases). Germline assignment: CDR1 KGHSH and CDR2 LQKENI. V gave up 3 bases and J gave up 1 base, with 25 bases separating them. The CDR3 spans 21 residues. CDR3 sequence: CASSPDYGQGFKLSGANVLTF. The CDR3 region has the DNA TGTGCCAGCTCACCGGATTATGGTCAGGGGTTTAAGTTGTCTGGGGCCAACGTCCTGACTTTC.

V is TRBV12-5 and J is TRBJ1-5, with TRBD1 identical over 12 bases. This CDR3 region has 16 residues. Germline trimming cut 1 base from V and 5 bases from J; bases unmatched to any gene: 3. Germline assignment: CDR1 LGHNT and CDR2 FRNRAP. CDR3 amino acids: CASGLAGQGADQPQHF. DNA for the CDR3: TGTGCTAGTGGTTTGGCGGGACAGGGGGCCGATCAGCCCCAGCATTTT.

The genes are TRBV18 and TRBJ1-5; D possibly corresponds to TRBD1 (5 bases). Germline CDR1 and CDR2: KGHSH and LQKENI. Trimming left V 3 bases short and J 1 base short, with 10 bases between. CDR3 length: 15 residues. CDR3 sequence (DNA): TGTGCCAGCTCACCGACAGACTTAAGCAATCAGCCCCAGCATTTT. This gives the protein CASSPTDLSNQPQHF.

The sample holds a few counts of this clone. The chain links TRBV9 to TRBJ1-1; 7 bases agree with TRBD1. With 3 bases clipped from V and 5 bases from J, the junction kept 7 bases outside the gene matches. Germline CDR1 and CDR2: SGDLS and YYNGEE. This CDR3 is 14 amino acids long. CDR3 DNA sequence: TGTGCCAGCAGCGCAGGGGGTACCAGAACTGAAGCTTTCTTT. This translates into CASSAGGTRTEAFF.

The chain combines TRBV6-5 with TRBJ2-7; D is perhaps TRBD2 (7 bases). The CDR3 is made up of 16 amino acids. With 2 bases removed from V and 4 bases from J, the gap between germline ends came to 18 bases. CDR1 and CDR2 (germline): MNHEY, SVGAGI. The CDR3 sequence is CASSYGSEGGLYEQYF. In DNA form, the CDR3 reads TGTGCCAGCAGTTACGGCTCTGAGGGGGGGTTGTACGAGCAGTACTTC.

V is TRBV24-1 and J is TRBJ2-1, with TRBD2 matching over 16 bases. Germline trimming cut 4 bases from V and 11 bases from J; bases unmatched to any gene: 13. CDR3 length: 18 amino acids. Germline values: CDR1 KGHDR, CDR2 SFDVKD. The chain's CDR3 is CATSDSTTGTSGGDKQFF. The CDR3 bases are TGTGCCACCAGTGACTCGACTACCGGGACTAGCGGGGGGGATAAGCAGTTCTTC.

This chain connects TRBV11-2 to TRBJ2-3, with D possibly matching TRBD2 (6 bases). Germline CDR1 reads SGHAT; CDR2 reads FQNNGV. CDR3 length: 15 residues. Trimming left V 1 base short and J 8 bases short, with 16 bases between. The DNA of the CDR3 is TGTGCCAGCAGCTTAGGGATGGCGGGATTGGGTACGCAGTATTTT. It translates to CASSLGMAGLGTQYF.

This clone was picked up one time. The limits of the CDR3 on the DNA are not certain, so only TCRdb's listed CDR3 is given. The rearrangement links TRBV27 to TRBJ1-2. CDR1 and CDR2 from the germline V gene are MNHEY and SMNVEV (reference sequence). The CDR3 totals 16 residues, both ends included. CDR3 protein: CASSSSWERGDYGYTF.

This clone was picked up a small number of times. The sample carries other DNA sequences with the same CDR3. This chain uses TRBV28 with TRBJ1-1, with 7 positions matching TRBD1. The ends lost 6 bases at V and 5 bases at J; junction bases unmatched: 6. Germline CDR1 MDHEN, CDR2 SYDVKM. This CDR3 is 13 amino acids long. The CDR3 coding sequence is TGTGCCAGCAGGGGACAGCTGGAAACTGAAGCTTTCTTT. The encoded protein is CASRGQLETEAFF. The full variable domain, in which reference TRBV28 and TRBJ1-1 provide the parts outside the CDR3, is DVKVTQSSRYLVKRTGEKVFLECVQDMDHENMFWYRQDPGLGLRLIYFSYDVKMKEKGDIPEGYSVSREKKERFSLILESASTNQTSMYLCASRGQLETEAFFGQGTRLTVV.

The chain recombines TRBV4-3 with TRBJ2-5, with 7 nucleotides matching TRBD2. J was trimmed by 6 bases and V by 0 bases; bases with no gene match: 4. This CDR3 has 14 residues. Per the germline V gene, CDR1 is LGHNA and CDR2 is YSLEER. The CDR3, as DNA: TGCGCCAGCAGCCAAGACAGACTAGCCAAGACCCAGTACTTC. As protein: CASSQDRLAKTQYF.

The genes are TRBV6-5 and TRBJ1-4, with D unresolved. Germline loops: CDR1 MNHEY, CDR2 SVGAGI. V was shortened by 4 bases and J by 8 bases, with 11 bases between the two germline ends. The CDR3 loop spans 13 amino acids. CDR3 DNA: TGTGCCAGCAGTTGGACTTGGGGAGAAAAACTGTTTTTT. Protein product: CASSWTWGEKLFF.

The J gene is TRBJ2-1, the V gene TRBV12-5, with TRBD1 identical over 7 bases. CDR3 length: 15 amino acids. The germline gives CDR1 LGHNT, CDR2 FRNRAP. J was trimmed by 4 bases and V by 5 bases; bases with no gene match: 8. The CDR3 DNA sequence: TGTGCTAGTGGTATGGACAGGCTAATATACAATGAGCAGTTCTTC. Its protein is CASGMDRLIYNEQFF.

CDR3 sequence (DNA): TGTGCCAGCAGCCGGGACAGCTACTCCTACGAGCAGTACTTC. Translation gives CASSRDSYSYEQYF. The genes are TRBV5-8 and TRBJ2-7, with 7 bases matching TRBD1. This CDR3 comprises 14 residues. Losses at the gene ends were 4 bases for V and 0 bases for J; bases not matched to a gene: 4. Per germline, CDR1 SGHTS and CDR2 YDEGEE.

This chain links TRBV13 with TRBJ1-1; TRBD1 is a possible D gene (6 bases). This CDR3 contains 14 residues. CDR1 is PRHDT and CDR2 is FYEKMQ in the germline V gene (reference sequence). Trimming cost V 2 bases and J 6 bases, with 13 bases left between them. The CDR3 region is CASSLITGPAEAFF. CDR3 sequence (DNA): TGTGCCAGCAGCTTAATTACAGGGCCGGCTGAAGCTTTCTTT.

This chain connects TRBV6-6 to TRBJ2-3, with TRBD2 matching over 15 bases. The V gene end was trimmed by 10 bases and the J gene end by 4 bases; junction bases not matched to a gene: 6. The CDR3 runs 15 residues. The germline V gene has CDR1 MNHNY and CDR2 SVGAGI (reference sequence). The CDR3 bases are TGTGCCACCAGGACTAGCGGGAGGGCCGCAGATACGCAGTATTTT. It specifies CATRTSGRAADTQYF.